The present TCR beta chain was sequenced within a study of T-cell reconstitution after alpha-beta-depleted transplantation in children. A remark on this clonotype: What it binds is not known.

The CDR3 has 12 amino acids. Germline values: CDR1 DFQATT, CDR2 SNEGSKA (reference sequence). V was clipped by 5 bases and J by 5 bases, with 12 bases between them. General observations from the study: Expanded graft clones, several hundred of them, were reportedly the source of alpha-beta T cells about two months after transplant. Once a year had passed after transplant, T-cell counts and diversity came mostly from newly produced T cells. Surviving recipient cells, namely T cells and thymic progenitors, were the source of high day-60 TCRbeta diversity in some patients.

The TCRbeta library incorporated unique molecular identifiers. TCRdb reanalysed the PCR reads using MiXCR and keeps one entry per CDR3 protein. The table shows about a million distinct CDR3 sequences, with about 29% occurring only once. Source: PBMCs, mostly from graft donor cells, taken 360 days after TCRalphabeta/CD19-depleted stem cell transplant. This rearrangement joins TRBV20-1 to TRBJ2-5; D not resolved. This clonotype originated in a boy in the first two years of life who had a stem cell transplant for SCID, so the T cells may come from the graft donor. The CDR3 nucleotides read TGCAGTGCTCCCGGGCCTTGGGAGACCCAGTACTTC. Protein: CSAPGPWETQYF.